The 2 T cell receptor beta chains in this list originate from one sample, sequenced in a study. TCRdb itself ran the RT-PCR reads through MiXCR, one entry per CDR3 protein. The repertoire holds 550,000 to 750,000 distinct CDR3 sequences, with 13% to 15% as singletons. The sequenced sample consisted of memory CD4+ T cells from blood. These receptors were taken from a female donor in good health, serving as a healthy control.

The chain combines TRBV6-5 with TRBJ1-2; no firm D call. There are 11 residues in the CDR3. Germline V gives CDR1 MNHEY, CDR2 SVGAGI. The V end lost 6 bases, the J end lost 6 bases, and 8 bases lay between the germline ends. CDR3 protein: CASRTGHGYTF. The CDR3 region has the DNA TGTGCCAGCAGGACCGGACATGGCTACACCTTC.

A few counts support this clonotype. The chain joins TRBV6-2 or TRBV6-3 to TRBJ2-3; 7 nucleotides agree with TRBD1. Germline V gene lookup returns CDR1 MNHEY and CDR2 SVGEGT. Trimming cost V 5 bases and J 2 bases; bases outside gene matches: 7. This CDR3 spans 15 amino acids. The CDR3: CASSDRDRHTDTQYF. The CDR3 bases are TGTGCCAGCAGTGACCGGGACAGACACACAGATACGCAGTATTTT.